These 28 T cell receptor beta chains share one sample of origin, sequenced in a study of blood T cell repertoires in COVID-19. The assay was immunoSEQ multiplex PCR, and TCRdb's table has in-frame clones only and misses some. The sample shows about 100,000 clones, about 80% of them seen only once. The specimen sequenced was peripheral blood. These receptors all come from a woman aged 70 to 79 with acute or convalescent COVID-19.

V is TRBV4-1 and J is TRBJ2-7, with D tentatively TRBD1 (6 bases). This CDR3 is built from 15 residues. Germline values: CDR1 MGHRA, CDR2 YSYEKL. V shed 0 bases and J shed 5 bases, with 14 bases lying between them. Here the CDR3 DNA reads TGCGCCAGCAGCCAAGAAACGGCAGGGGCTCACGAGCAGTACGTC. Protein: CASSQETAGAHEQYV.

The chain joins TRBV6-5 to TRBJ1-4, with D maybe TRBD1 (6 bases). Trimming cost V 0 bases and J 8 bases, with 13 bases left between them. The length of the CDR3 is 15 residues. Germline values: CDR1 MNHEY, CDR2 SVGAGI. In DNA, the CDR3 is TGTGCCAGCAGTTACTCATTACAGGGCCGGGAAAAACTGTTTTTT. Translation: CASSYSLQGREKLFF.

This sequence joins TRBV7-9 and TRBJ1-4, with 8 nucleotides matching TRBD1. J gave up 6 bases and V 3 bases, and 3 bases lay outside the gene matches. The CDR3 covers 14 residues. CDR1 SEHNR and CDR2 FQNEAQ come from the germline V gene (reference sequence). This chain's CDR3 is CASSFVTGDEKLFF. For the CDR3, the DNA is TGTGCCAGCAGCTTTGTGACAGGGGATGAAAAACTGTTTTTT.

This chain uses TRBV6-5 with TRBJ2-3; maybe TRBD2 (7 bases). The CDR3 spans 14 residues. Germline V gene sequence: CDR1 MNHEY, CDR2 SVGAGI. The V end was cut by 10 bases, the J end by 4 bases, with 18 bases between. The CDR3 bases are TGTGCCACCGAGCGGGACAAGACACCAGATACGCAGTATTTT. This encodes CATERDKTPDTQYF.

This clone was observed a few times. V gene TRBV3-1 (or the pseudogene TRBV3-2) combines with J gene TRBJ2-3; TRBD1 aligns across 12 bases. This CDR3 has 16 residues. Germline V gives CDR1 LGHDT, CDR2 YNNKEL (reference sequence). V was pared by 3 bases and J by 8 bases, with 9 bases of the junction left unmatched. CDR3 sequence: CASSHTGTGGSGTQYF. The DNA for the CDR3 is TGTGCCAGCAGCCATACCGGGACAGGGGGCTCGGGTACGCAGTATTTT.

The chain couples TRBV11-2 to TRBJ2-1; perhaps TRBD1 as D (6 bases). From germline, CDR1 is SGHAT and CDR2 FQNNGV. The CDR3 contains 15 residues. Trimming removed 5 bases at V and 3 bases at J, with 14 bases between. The CDR3 loop is CASSIVGAGYNEQFF. The DNA for the CDR3 is TGTGCCAGCAGCATCGTGGGGGCCGGCTACAATGAGCAGTTCTTC.

Here the CDR3 DNA reads TGTGCCAGCGGATGGGGACATTTAAACACTGAAGCTTTCTTT. It is translated as CASGWGHLNTEAFF. The V call is TRBV6-5, the J call TRBJ1-1, with D perhaps matching TRBD1 (6 bases). CDR1 and CDR2 from the germline V gene are MNHEY and SVGAGI. The CDR3 is 14 residues long. Trimming took 8 bases from V and 2 from J, leaving 15 bases between them.

The chain joins TRBV11-2 to TRBJ1-2, with 9 positions matching TRBD1. Germline lookup yields CDR1 SGHAT and CDR2 FQNNGV. This CDR3 spans 14 amino acids. J was trimmed by 7 bases and V by 1 base; bases with no gene match: 4. The CDR3 region has the DNA TGTGCCAGCAGCTTAGGACAGGGGGGGGCTGGCTACACCTTC. It is translated as CASSLGQGGAGYTF.

This clone was counted a few times. The chain joins TRBV12-3 or TRBV12-4 to TRBJ1-6; D gene unclear. V lost 6 bases, J lost 9 bases, and 6 bases lay in between. The CDR3 has 11 amino acids. CDR3 bases: TGTGCCAGCAGGGGCGCTTCACCCCTCCACTTT. This codes for CASRGASPLHF.

This clone showed up just a few times. This rearrangement joins TRBV4-3 to TRBJ1-1, with TRBD1 as a possible D gene (5 bases). The CDR3 runs 18 residues. Trimming took off 4 bases at V and 0 bases at J, with 21 bases between the two ends. Germline values: CDR1 LGHNA, CDR2 YSLEER. The CDR3 nucleotides read TGCGCCAGCAGCCCCGGGCTCAGGCAGGGCTGGATGAACACTGAAGCTTTCTTT. It codes for CASSPGLRQGWMNTEAFF.

The CDR3 sequence is CASSIAHGTGETQYF. The CDR3 coding sequence is TGTGCCAGTAGTATAGCGCACGGGACAGGGGAGACCCAGTACTTC. This chain links TRBV19 with TRBJ2-5, with 9 positions matching TRBD1. The V gene end was trimmed by 1 base and the J gene end by 5 bases; junction bases not matched to a gene: 5. Per the germline V gene, CDR1 is LNHDA and CDR2 is SQIVND (reference sequence). The CDR3 consists of 15 residues. Full variable domain (missing parts from reference TRBV19 and TRBJ2-5): DGGITQSPKYLFRKEGQNVTLSCEQNLNHDAMYWYRQDPGQGLRLIYYSQIVNDFQKGDIAEGYSVSREKKESFPLTVTSAQKNPTAFYLCASSIAHGTGETQYFGPGTRLLVL.

This chain joins TRBV7-9 and TRBJ1-2; D uncertain. The CDR3 is 13 residues long. V was trimmed by 3 bases and J by 7 bases, leaving 12 bases between them. Germline loops: CDR1 SEHNR, CDR2 FQNEAQ (reference sequence). The chain's CDR3 is CASSFLEASGYTF. In DNA form, the CDR3 reads TGTGCCAGCAGCTTTCTCGAGGCTTCTGGCTACACCTTC.

The chain couples TRBV30 to TRBJ1-2; no clear D gene. The CDR3 consists of 13 residues. The germline V and J ends were trimmed by 1 base and 0 bases, with 6 bases remaining between them. From germline, CDR1 is GTSNPN and CDR2 SVGIG (reference sequence). In DNA, the CDR3 is TGTGCCTGGAGTGCGGGGACTAACTATGGCTACACCTTC. Its translation is CAWSAGTNYGYTF.

The chain has TRBV7-2 and TRBJ2-3; D is perhaps TRBD2 (6 bases). The CDR3 covers 15 residues. V was shortened by 7 bases and J by 0 bases, with 14 bases between the two germline ends. The germline V gene has CDR1 SGHTA and CDR2 FQGNSA. The CDR3 bases are TGTGCCAGCATCCACCCGGAGGGGAGCACAGATACGCAGTATTTT. This encodes CASIHPEGSTDTQYF.

The CDR3 is CATTDQDSTYNEQFF. The CDR3 region has the DNA TGTGCCACCACAGATCAGGACAGTACCTACAATGAGCAGTTCTTC. The chain has TRBV19 and TRBJ2-1; possible D gene TRBD1, 6 bases. Trimming stripped 10 bases from V and 2 bases from J, with 18 bases between. The CDR3 length is 15 residues. In germline, CDR1 is LNHDA, CDR2 SQIVND (reference sequence).

The rearrangement joins TRBV2 to TRBJ2-2; D is uncertain. The CDR3 is 15 residues long. Germline V gene lookup returns CDR1 SNHLY and CDR2 FYNNEI. V was trimmed by 7 bases and J by 6 bases, leaving 18 bases between them. The CDR3 DNA is TGTGCCAGCACCCCCGCGACGGGTTATGCCGGGGAGCTGTTTTTT. Residues: CASTPATGYAGELFF.

This rearrangement joins TRBV2 to TRBJ2-1; 12 bases are shared with TRBD2. J lost 7 bases, V lost 3 bases, and 7 bases had no gene match. The CDR3 sequence is 16 residues long. Germline CDR1 SNHLY, CDR2 FYNNEI. The CDR3 sequence: CASSEWASGGANEQFF. CDR3 coding DNA: TGTGCCAGCAGTGAGTGGGCTAGCGGGGGGGCAAATGAGCAGTTCTTC. The whole variable domain, remainder taken from reference TRBV2 and TRBJ2-1, is EPEVTQTPSHQVTQMGQEVILRCVPISNHLYFYWYRQILGQKVEFLVSFYNNEISEKSEIFDDQFSVERPDGSNFTLKIRSTKLEDSAMYFCASSEWASGGANEQFFGPGTRLTVL.

The rearrangement uses TRBV14 and TRBJ2-7; D gene ambiguous. Germline values: CDR1 SGHDN, CDR2 FVKESK. V lost 1 base and J 9 bases, leaving 7 bases between the germline ends. This CDR3 comprises 11 residues. The CDR3 nucleotides read TGTGCCAGCAGCCAAGGGCCAGTGCAGTACGTC. Residues: CASSQGPVQYV.

This clone came up a few times. The chain couples TRBV6-5 to TRBJ2-3, with 8 bases matching TRBD2. This CDR3 comprises 16 residues. Unmatched junction bases numbered 4, after V lost 1 base and J lost 1 base. Germline V gives CDR1 MNHEY, CDR2 SVGAGI. The CDR3 here is CASSYYARGGTDTQYF. DNA for the CDR3: TGTGCCAGCAGTTACTACGCGCGGGGGGGCACAGATACGCAGTATTTT.

V gene TRBV27 combines with J gene TRBJ1-5; the match to TRBD1 covers 9 bases. The trim removed 5 bases at V and 5 bases at J, leaving 13 bases unmatched. The CDR3 consists of 17 residues. Germline V gene data show CDR1 as MNHEY and CDR2 as SMNVEV (reference sequence). The DNA for the CDR3 is TGTGCCAGCAGTCCCCCCCCAAGGACAGGGGCCCATCAGCCCCAGCATTTT. Translating gives CASSPPPRTGAHQPQHF.

This clone came up a few times. The chain recombines TRBV6-5 with TRBJ1-1; TRBD1 matches at 7 bases. V shed 4 bases and J 6 bases; nucleotides not matched to a gene: 8. The germline gives CDR1 MNHEY, CDR2 SVGAGI. The CDR3 consists of 14 residues. The chain's CDR3 is CASSSRTGSSEAFF. For the CDR3, the DNA is TGTGCCAGCAGTTCTAGGACAGGATCATCTGAAGCTTTCTTT.

The rearrangement uses TRBV3-1 (or the pseudogene TRBV3-2) and TRBJ1-6, with a weak D call TRBD1 (6 bases). The germline V gene has CDR1 LGHDT and CDR2 YNNKEL (reference sequence). Trimming took 4 bases from V and 7 from J, leaving 14 bases between them. The CDR3 runs 15 residues. The CDR3 spells CASSPEKGGNSPLHF. CDR3 DNA: TGTGCCAGCAGCCCAGAAAAAGGGGGAAATTCACCCCTCCACTTT.

The V gene is TRBV15, the J gene TRBJ1-3; 7 bases match TRBD1. The CDR3 consists of 17 residues. V shed 3 bases and J 4 bases; nucleotides not matched to a gene: 12. Germline V gives CDR1 LNHNV, CDR2 YYDKDF (reference sequence). CDR3 protein: CATSRYSTGVEGNTIYF. Here the CDR3 DNA reads TGTGCCACCAGCAGGTACTCCACAGGGGTCGAGGGAAACACCATATATTTT.

The V call is TRBV5-1, the J call TRBJ1-1, with 10 bases matching TRBD1. The V segment lost 4 bases and the J segment 3 bases; nucleotides outside the gene matches: 6. Germline V CDR1 and CDR2: SGHRS, YFSETQ. The CDR3 is made up of 15 amino acids. The CDR3 spells CASSASGQGYTEAFF. CDR3 nucleotide sequence: TGCGCCAGCAGCGCCTCGGGACAGGGGTACACTGAAGCTTTCTTT.

The J gene is TRBJ2-5, the V gene TRBV7-2; 9 nucleotides line up with TRBD2. This CDR3 is built from 16 residues. The germline V gene has CDR1 SGHTA and CDR2 FQGNSA. The V and J ends lost 1 base and 5 bases, in that order; junction bases with no gene match: 8. CDR3 protein: CASSLEAAGGRETQYF. CDR3 in DNA: TGTGCCAGCAGCTTAGAGGCAGCGGGGGGTAGGGAGACCCAGTACTTC.

This clone occurred once. The chain carries TRBV9 and TRBJ2-1; 9 bases line up with TRBD1. The CDR3 runs 14 residues. Losses at the gene ends were 3 bases for V and 5 bases for J; bases not matched to a gene: 3. Germline CDR1 reads SGDLS; CDR2 reads YYNGEE. DNA of the CDR3: TGTGCCAGCAGCGAGGGGGACAGGGACAATGAGCAGTTCTTC. It yields the protein CASSEGDRDNEQFF.

With respect to this clone: The same CDR3 also results from other DNA sequences found in this sample. V gene TRBV29-1 combines with J gene TRBJ1-2, with TRBD1 matching over 7 bases. V shed 6 bases, J shed 4 bases, and the junction held 5 bases outside the gene matches. CDR3 length: 12 residues. The germline V gene has CDR1 SQVTM and CDR2 ANQGSEA. The CDR3 sequence: CSVSRDSYGYTF. The CDR3 DNA follows: TGCAGCGTGAGCCGGGACAGCTATGGCTACACCTTC.

This chain joins TRBV11-2 and TRBJ1-4, with a weak D call TRBD1 (5 bases). This CDR3 has 13 amino acids. Per the germline V gene, CDR1 is SGHAT and CDR2 is FQNNGV. The V end was cut by 0 bases, the J end by 10 bases, with 9 bases between. The CDR3 loop is CASSLDREGKLFF. CDR3 nucleotides: TGTGCCAGCAGCTTAGACAGGGAAGGAAAACTGTTTTTT.